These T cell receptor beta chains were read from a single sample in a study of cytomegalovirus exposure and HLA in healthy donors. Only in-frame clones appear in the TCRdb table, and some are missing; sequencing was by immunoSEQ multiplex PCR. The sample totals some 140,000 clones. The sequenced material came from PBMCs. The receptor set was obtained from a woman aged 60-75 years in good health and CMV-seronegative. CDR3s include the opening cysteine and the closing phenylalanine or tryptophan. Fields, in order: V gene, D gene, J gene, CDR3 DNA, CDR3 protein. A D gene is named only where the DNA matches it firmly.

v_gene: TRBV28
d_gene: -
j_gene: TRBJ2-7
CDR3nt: TGTGCCAGCAGTTTTAAACAGGGTCGCAGCCAGTCCTACGAGCAGTACTTC
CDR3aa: CASSFKQGRSQSYEQYF

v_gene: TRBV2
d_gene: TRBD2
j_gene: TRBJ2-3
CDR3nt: TGTGCCAGCAGTTATAGCGGGGGGGCCGATACGCAGTATTTT
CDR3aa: CASSYSGGADTQYF

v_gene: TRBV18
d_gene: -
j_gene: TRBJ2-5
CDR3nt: TGTGCCAGCTCACCACCGGTAGGGGATACCCAGTACTTC
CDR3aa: CASSPPVGDTQYF

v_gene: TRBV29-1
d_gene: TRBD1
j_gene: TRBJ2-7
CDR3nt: TGCAGCGTTCTTGGACAGGGGTTTCCCTACGAGCAGTACTTC
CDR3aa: CSVLGQGFPYEQYF

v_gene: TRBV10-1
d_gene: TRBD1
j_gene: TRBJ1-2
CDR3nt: TGCGCCAGCAGTCAGGACAGGGGGCATGGCTACACCTTC
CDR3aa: CASSQDRGHGYTF

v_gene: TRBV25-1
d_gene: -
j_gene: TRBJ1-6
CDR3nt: TGTGCCAGCAGTGAGACCGCGGAGAATAATTCACCCCTCCACTTT
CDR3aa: CASSETAENNSPLHF

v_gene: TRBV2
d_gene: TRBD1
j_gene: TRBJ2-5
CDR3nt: TGTGCCAGCAGGGGGACAGGGTGGTCAGAGACCCAGTACTTC
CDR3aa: CASRGTGWSETQYF

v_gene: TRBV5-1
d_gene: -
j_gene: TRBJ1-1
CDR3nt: TGCGCCAGCGGCTCCGGTCGGGCGGGAAATATGAACACTGAAGCTTTCTTT
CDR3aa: CASGSGRAGNMNTEAFF

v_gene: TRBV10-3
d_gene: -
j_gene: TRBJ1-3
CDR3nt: TGTGCCATCAGTCCGGTGAGCTCTGGAAACACCATATATTTT
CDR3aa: CAISPVSSGNTIYF

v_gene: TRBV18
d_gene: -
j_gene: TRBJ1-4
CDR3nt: TGTGCCAGCTCACTCCTCGGGGGGGCTAATGAAAAACTGTTTTTT
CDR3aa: CASSLLGGANEKLFF

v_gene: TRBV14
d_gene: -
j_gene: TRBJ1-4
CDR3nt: TGTGCCAGCAGCGCCGGGAGATACCTTAATGAAAAACTGTTTTTT
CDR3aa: CASSAGRYLNEKLFF

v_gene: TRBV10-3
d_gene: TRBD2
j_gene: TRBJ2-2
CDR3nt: TGTGCCATCAGTCCGCTCGGGGGGGGGCTAGGCACCGGGGAGCTGTTTTTT
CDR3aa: CAISPLGGGLGTGELFF

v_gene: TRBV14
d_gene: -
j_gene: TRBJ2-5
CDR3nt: TGTGCCAGCAGCCAAGGTGGCAGGGGCCAAGAGACCCAGTACTTC
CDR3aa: CASSQGGRGQETQYF

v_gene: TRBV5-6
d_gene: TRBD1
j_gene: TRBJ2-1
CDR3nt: TGTGCCAGCAGCTTCAGGGGGTTACTCAGGAATGAGCAGTTCTTC
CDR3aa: CASSFRGLLRNEQFF

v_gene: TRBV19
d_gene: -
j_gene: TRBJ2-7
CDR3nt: TGTGCCAGTAGTATAACCCTCGACAGTTACGAGCAGTACTTC
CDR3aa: CASSITLDSYEQYF

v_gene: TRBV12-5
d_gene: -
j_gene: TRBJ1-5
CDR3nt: TGTGCTAGTGGTGCCTTTAACACCTTCAATCAGCCCCAGCATTTT
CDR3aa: CASGAFNTFNQPQHF

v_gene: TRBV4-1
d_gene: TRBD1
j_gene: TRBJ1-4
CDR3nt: TGCGCCAGCAGCTTAAGTCCGGGACAGGGCAATGAAAAACTGTTTTTT
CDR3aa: CASSLSPGQGNEKLFF

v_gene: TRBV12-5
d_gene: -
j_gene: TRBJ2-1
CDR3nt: TGTGCTAGTGGTTTGGTACGGGTAGCGGTAAGCTCCTACAATGAGCAGTTCTTC
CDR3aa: CASGLVRVAVSSYNEQFF

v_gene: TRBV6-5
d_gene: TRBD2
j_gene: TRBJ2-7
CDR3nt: TGTGCCAGCAGTTTCTCTAGCGGGAGAGGGTACGAGCAGTACTTC
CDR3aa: CASSFSSGRGYEQYF

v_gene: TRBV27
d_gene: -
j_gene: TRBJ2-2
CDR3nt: TGTGCCAGCAGTTTCGCGGGGACGAACACCGGGGAGCTGTTTTTT
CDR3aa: CASSFAGTNTGELFF

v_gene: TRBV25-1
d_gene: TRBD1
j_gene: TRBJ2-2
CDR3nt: TGTGCCAGCAGAGGGACAGGGGTCACCGGGGAGCTGTTTTTT
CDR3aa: CASRGTGVTGELFF

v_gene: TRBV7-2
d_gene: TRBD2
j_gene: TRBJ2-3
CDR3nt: TGTGCCAGCAGCTCCGGGACTATCGCAGATACGCAGTATTTT
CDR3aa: CASSSGTIADTQYF

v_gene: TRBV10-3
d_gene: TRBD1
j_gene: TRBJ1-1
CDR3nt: TGTGCCATCAGTGAGTCTTTAGGGACAGGGGACAAGAACACTGAAGCTTTCTTT
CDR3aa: CAISESLGTGDKNTEAFF

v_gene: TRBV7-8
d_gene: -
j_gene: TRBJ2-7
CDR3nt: TGTGCCAGCAGCTTAGTAGGCGGAACCTACGAGCAGTACTTC
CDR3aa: CASSLVGGTYEQYF

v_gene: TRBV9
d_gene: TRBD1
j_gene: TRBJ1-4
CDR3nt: TGTGCCAGCAGCGCACCCGGGACAGGGTATGAAAAACTGTTTTTT
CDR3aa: CASSAPGTGYEKLFF

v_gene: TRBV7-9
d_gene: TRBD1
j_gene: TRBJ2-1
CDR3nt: TGTGCCAGCAGCTTAGTAGGGTGGAGGACAGGGGAGGGGAATGAGCAGTTCTTC
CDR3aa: CASSLVGWRTGEGNEQFF

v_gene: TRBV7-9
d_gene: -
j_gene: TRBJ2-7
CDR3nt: TGTGCCAGCAGCCCCTCCCGGGAGCAGTACTTC
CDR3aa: CASSPSREQYF

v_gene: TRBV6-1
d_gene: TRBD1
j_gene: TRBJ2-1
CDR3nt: TGTGCCGCTAGACAGGGCCCTAGCTCCTACAATGAGCAGTTCTTC
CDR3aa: CAARQGPSSYNEQFF

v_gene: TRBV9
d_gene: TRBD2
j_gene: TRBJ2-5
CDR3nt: TGTGCCAGCAGCGTTTCTAGCGGGGGGCGAGAGACCCAGTACTTC
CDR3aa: CASSVSSGGRETQYF

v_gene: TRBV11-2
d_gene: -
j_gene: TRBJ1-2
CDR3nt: TGTGCCAGCAGCCCATCCCCGAAGGGGAGGCTAGGCTATGGCTACACCTTC
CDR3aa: CASSPSPKGRLGYGYTF

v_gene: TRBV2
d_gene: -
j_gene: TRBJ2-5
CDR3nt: TGTGCCAGCAGTGAAGCGGGCCCACCCGTGGACTTC
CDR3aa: CASSEAGPPVDF

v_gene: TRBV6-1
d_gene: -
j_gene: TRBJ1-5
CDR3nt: TGTGCCAGCAGTGAAGCCGGGATTGTAAGCAATCAGCCCCAGCATTTT
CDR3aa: CASSEAGIVSNQPQHF

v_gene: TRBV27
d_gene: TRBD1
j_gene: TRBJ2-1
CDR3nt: TGTGCCAGCAGCGACGGACAGGACCCCTACAATGAGCAGTTCTTC
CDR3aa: CASSDGQDPYNEQFF

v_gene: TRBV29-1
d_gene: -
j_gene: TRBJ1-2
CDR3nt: TGCAGCGTTGAGGCCAGGGGAACCTATGGCTACACCTTC
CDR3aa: CSVEARGTYGYTF

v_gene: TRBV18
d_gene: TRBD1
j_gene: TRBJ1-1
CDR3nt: TGTGCCAGCGCCTGGACAGGAGGGGGGACTGAAGCTTTCTTT
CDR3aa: CASAWTGGGTEAFF

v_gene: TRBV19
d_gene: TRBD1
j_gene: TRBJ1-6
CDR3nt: TGTGCCAGTACCGATAAGGGGACAGGGAGCTCACCCCTCCACTTT
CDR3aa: CASTDKGTGSSPLHF

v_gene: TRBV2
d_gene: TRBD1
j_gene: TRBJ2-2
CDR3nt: TGTGCCATCACGCCCGACAGGGGGCGCATAACCGGGGAGCTGTTTTTT
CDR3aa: CAITPDRGRITGELFF

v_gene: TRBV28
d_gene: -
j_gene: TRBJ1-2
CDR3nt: TGTGCCAGCAGTTCTAACGTGGAGGCTAACTATGGCTACACCTTC
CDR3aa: CASSSNVEANYGYTF

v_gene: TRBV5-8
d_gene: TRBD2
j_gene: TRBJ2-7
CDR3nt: TGTGCCAGCAGCTTGCTAGCGGGGGCCTACGAGCAGTACTTC
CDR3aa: CASSLLAGAYEQYF

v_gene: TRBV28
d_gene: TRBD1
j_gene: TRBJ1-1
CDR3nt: TGTGCCAGCAGGCCTGGACAGGGGAACACTGAAGCTTTCTTT
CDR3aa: CASRPGQGNTEAFF

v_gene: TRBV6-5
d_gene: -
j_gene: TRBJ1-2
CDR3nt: TGTGCCAGCGGGGCCGGGACAATAGCCCCTAAGGGCTACACCTTC
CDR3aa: CASGAGTIAPKGYTF

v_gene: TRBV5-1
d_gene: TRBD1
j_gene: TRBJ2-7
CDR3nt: TGCGCCAGCACGTTTGGGGGACAGGGTAACGAGCAGTACTTC
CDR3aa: CASTFGGQGNEQYF